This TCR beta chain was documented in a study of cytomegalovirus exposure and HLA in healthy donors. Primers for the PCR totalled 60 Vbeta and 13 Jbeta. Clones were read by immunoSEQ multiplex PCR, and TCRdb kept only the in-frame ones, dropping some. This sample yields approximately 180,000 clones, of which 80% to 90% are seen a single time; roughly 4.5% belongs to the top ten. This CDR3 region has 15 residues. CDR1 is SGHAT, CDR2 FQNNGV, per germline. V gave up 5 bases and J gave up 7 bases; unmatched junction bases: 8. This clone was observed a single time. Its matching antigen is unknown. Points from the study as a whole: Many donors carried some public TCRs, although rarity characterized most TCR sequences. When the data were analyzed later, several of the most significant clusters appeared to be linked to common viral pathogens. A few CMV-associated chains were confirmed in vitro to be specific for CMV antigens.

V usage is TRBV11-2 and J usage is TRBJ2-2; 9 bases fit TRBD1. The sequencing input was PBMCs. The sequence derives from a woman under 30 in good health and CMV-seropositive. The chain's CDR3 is CASSLQGANGGELFF. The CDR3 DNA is TGTGCCAGCAGCCTACAGGGGGCGAATGGCGGGGAGCTGTTTTTT.